These 8 T cell receptor beta chains were sequenced from one sample in a study of T cells after somatic rescue of genetic block. Repertoires were generated with immunoSEQ multiplex PCR, while TCRdb's copy carries only in-frame clones and drops some. The sample carries approximately 88,000 clones, 85% to 90% recorded once. The sequencing input was peripheral blood mononuclear cells (PBMCs). Every receptor here comes from a woman under 30.

This clone was seen just once. The V call is TRBV30, the J call TRBJ1-2, with D perhaps matching TRBD1 (5 bases). Deletions cut 1 base from V and 4 bases from J, with 16 bases between. There are 15 residues in the CDR3. Looked up from germline, CDR1 is GTSNPN and CDR2 is SVGIG (reference sequence). As DNA, the CDR3 is TGTGCCTGGAGTGGGGGGGTTATGGACGGCTATGGCTACACCTTC. It is translated as CAWSGGVMDGYGYTF.

The genes are TRBV11-2 and TRBJ1-2, with D unresolved. Trimming shortened V by 0 bases and J by 0 bases, and 11 bases separated the two germline ends. This CDR3 region has 16 residues. CDR1 is SGHAT, CDR2 FQNNGV, per germline. CDR3: CASSLDLTGANYGYTF. In nucleotides, the CDR3 is TGTGCCAGCAGCTTAGATCTCACGGGAGCTAACTATGGCTACACCTTC.

This clone was seen once. The V and J genes are TRBV28 and TRBJ2-6; D is perhaps TRBD1 or TRBD2 (5 bases each). The CDR3 runs 16 residues. V lost 0 bases, J lost 3 bases, and 9 bases lay in between. Germline values: CDR1 MDHEN, CDR2 SYDVKM. This CDR3 is CASSLWRGGGANVLTF. The CDR3 DNA sequence: TGTGCCAGCAGTTTATGGAGGGGCGGTGGGGCCAACGTCCTGACTTTC.

The chain uses TRBV10-1 and TRBJ2-1; possibly TRBD1 for D (5 bases). The CDR3 length is 16 residues. The V gene's germline CDR1 is WNHNN and CDR2 SYGVQD (reference sequence). Deletions cut 2 bases from V and 2 bases from J, with 13 bases between. CDR3: CASSETRVGTYNEQFF. CDR3 in DNA: TGCGCCAGCAGTGAGACCAGGGTCGGTACCTACAATGAGCAGTTCTTC.

In this sample, this clone turned up once. The chain joins TRBV9 to TRBJ1-4; no firm D call. CDR1 is SGDLS, CDR2 YYNGEE, per germline. The V gene lost 1 base and the J gene lost 11 bases, with 15 bases spanning the gap. The CDR3 totals 14 residues. CDR3 in DNA: TGTGCCAGCAGCGTATCGGGTGATTCGGTGAAACTGTTTTTT. Its translation is CASSVSGDSVKLFF.

The chain is built from TRBV30 and TRBJ2-6; perhaps D is TRBD1 or TRBD2 (5 bases each). This CDR3 has 18 residues. CDR1 GTSNPN and CDR2 SVGIG come from the germline V gene (reference sequence). The germline V and J ends were trimmed by 1 base and 4 bases, with 20 bases remaining between them. The CDR3 loop reads CAWSAWGTAPLGANVLTF. CDR3 bases: TGTGCCTGGAGTGCCTGGGGGACCGCCCCTCTGGGGGCCAACGTCCTGACTTTC. Using reference TRBV30 and TRBJ2-6 for the parts outside the CDR3, the full variable domain is SQTIHQWPATLVQPVGSPLSLECTVEGTSNPNLYWYRQAAGRGLQLLFYSVGIGQISSEVPQNLSASRPQDRQFILSSKKLLLSDSGFYLCAWSAWGTAPLGANVLTFGAGSRLTVL.

The CDR3 DNA sequence: TGTGCCAGCAGCTTAATGGCAGGTCCATACTACGAGCAGTACTTC. Its translation: CASSLMAGPYYEQYF. V gene TRBV7-9 combines with J gene TRBJ2-7; no firm D call. The CDR3 has 15 residues. In germline, CDR1 is SEHNR, CDR2 FQNEAQ (reference sequence). V shed 2 bases and J shed 3 bases, with 14 bases lying between them.

Regarding this clone: Relative to the germline gene, one junction end is altered; a read error may explain this. This chain uses TRBV7-7 with TRBJ2-3; 10 bases match TRBD1. CDR1 is SSHAT, CDR2 FNYEAQ, per germline (reference sequence). This CDR3 region has 16 residues. The CDR3 region is CASSPATGGIADTQYF. CDR3 DNA: TGTGCTAGCAGCCCAGCGACAGGGGGCATCGCAGATACGCAGTATTTT. Together with reference TRBV7-7 and TRBJ2-3, the CDR3 gives the full variable domain: GAGVSQSPRYKVTKRGQDVTLRCDPISSHATLYWYQQALGQGPEFLTYFNYEAQPDKSGLPSDRFSAERPEGSISTLTIQRTEQRDSAMYRCASSPATGGIADTQYFGPGTRLTVL.